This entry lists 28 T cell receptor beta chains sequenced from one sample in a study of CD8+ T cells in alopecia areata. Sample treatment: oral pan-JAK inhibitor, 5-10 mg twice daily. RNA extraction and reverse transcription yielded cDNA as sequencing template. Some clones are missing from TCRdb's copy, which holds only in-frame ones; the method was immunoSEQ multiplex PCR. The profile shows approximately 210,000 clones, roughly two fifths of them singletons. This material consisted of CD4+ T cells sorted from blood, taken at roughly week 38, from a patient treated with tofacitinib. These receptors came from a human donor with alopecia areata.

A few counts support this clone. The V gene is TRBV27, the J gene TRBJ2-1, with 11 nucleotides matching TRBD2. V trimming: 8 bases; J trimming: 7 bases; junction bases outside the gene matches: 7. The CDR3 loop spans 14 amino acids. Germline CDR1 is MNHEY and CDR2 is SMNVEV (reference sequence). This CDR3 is CASLNSGRANEQFF. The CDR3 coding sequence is TGTGCCAGCCTGAATAGCGGGAGGGCGAATGAGCAGTTCTTC.

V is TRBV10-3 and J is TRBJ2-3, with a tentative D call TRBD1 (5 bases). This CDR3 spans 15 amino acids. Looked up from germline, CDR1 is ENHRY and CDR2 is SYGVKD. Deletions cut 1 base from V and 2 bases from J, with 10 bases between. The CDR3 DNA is TGTGCCATCAGTGAGTTCGGCAGGGCCACAGATACGCAGTATTTT. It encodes CAISEFGRATDTQYF.

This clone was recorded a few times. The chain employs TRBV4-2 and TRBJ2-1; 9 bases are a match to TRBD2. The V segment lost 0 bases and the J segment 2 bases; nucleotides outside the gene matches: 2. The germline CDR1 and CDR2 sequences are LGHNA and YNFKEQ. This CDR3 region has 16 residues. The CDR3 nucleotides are TGTGCCAGCAGCCAAGATCGGACTAGCGCCTACAATGAGCAGTTCTTC. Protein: CASSQDRTSAYNEQFF.

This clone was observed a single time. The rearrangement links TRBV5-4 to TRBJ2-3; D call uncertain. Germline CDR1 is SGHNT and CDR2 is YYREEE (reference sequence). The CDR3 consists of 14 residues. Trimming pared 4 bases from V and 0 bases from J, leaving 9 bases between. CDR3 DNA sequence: TGTGCCAGCAGCCCTCAACTAAGCACAGATACGCAGTATTTT. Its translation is CASSPQLSTDTQYF.

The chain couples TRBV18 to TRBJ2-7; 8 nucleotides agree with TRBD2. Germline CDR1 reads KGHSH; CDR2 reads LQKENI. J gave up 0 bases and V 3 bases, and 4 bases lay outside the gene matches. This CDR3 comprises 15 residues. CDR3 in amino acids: CASSPERGSSYEQYF. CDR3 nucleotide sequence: TGTGCCAGCTCACCGGAGCGGGGGAGCTCCTACGAGCAGTACTTC.

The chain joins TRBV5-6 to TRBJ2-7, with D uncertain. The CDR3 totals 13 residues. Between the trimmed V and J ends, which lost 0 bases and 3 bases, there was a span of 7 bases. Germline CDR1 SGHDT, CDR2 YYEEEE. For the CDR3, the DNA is TGTGCCAGCAGCTTGGGTCCTGACTACGAGCAGTACTTC. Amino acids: CASSLGPDYEQYF.

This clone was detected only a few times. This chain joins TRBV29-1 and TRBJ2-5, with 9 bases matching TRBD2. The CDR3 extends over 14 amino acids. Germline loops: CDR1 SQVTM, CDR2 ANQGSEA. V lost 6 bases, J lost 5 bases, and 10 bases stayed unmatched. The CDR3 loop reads CSVGTSGFGETQYF. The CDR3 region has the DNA TGCAGCGTGGGTACTAGCGGGTTTGGGGAGACCCAGTACTTC.

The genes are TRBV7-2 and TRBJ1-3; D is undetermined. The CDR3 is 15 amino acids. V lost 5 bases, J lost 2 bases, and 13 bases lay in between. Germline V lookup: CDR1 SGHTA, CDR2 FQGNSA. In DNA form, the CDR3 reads TGTGCCAGCAGCACTGCTTGGGGAACTGGAAACACCATATATTTT. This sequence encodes CASSTAWGTGNTIYF.

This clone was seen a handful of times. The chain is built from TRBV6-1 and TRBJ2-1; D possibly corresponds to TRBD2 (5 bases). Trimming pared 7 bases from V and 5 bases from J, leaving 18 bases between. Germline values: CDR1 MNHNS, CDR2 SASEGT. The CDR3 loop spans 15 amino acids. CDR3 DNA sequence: TGTGCCAGCAAGAAGGACTGGGCGTTGAACAATGAGCAGTTCTTC. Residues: CASKKDWALNNEQFF.

CDR3 sequence (DNA): TGTGCCAGCAGTGGGGGGCCTGAAGCTTTCTTT. Translating gives CASSGGPEAFF. J is TRBJ1-1 and V is TRBV27, with a tentative D call TRBD1 (6 bases). Trimming pared 5 bases from V and 6 bases from J, leaving 7 bases between. Germline CDR1 reads MNHEY; CDR2 reads SMNVEV (reference sequence). This CDR3 spans 11 amino acids.

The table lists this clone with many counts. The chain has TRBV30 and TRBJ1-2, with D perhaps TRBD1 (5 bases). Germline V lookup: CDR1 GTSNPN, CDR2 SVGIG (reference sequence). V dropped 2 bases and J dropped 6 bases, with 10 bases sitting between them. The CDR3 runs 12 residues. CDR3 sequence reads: CAWSRGRDGYTF. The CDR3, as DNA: TGTGCCTGGAGTAGGGGAAGGGATGGCTACACCTTC. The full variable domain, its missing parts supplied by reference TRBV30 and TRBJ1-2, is SQTIHQWPATLVQPVGSPLSLECTVEGTSNPNLYWYRQAAGRGLQLLFYSVGIGQISSEVPQNLSASRPQDRQFILSSKKLLLSDSGFYLCAWSRGRDGYTFGSGTRLTVV.

The CDR3 reads CASSLIGEYGYTF. The CDR3 DNA follows: TGCGCCAGCAGCTTGATCGGGGAATATGGCTACACCTTC. The rearrangement links TRBV5-1 to TRBJ1-2, with D uncertain. Trimming shortened V by 1 base and J by 5 bases, and 9 bases separated the two germline ends. The CDR3 has 13 residues. CDR1 is SGHRS and CDR2 is YFSETQ in the germline V gene.

The CDR3 loop is CATFNLGGNTDTQYF. In DNA form, the CDR3 reads TGTGCCACCTTTAATTTGGGGGGAAACACAGATACGCAGTATTTT. The chain joins TRBV28 to TRBJ2-3; perhaps TRBD2 as D (6 bases). Germline loops: CDR1 MDHEN, CDR2 SYDVKM. CDR3 length: 15 residues. V was clipped by 10 bases and J by 2 bases, with 19 bases between them.

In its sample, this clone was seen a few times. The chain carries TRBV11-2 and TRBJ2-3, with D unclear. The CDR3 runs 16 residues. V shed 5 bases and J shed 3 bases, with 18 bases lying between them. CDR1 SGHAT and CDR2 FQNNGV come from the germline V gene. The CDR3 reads CASSPPRQGLTDTQYF. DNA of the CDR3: TGTGCCAGCAGCCCCCCACGACAAGGGCTGACAGATACGCAGTATTTT.

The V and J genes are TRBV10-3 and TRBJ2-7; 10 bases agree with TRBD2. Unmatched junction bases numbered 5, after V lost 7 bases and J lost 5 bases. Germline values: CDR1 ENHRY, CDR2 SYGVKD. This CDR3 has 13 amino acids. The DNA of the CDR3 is TGTGCCATCAACCAGCGGGAGGGCAACGAGCAGTACTTC. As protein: CAINQREGNEQYF.

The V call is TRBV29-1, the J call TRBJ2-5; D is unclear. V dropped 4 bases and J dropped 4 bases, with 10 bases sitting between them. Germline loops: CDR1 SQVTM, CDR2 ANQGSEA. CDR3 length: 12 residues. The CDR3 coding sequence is TGCAGCGTTGTTGGGTGGGGAGAGACCCAGTACTTC. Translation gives CSVVGWGETQYF.

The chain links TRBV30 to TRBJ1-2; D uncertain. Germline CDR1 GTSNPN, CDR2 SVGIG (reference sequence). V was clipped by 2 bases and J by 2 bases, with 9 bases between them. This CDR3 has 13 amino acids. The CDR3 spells CAWSRERNYGYTF. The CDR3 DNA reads TGTGCCTGGAGTCGGGAAAGGAACTATGGCTACACCTTC.

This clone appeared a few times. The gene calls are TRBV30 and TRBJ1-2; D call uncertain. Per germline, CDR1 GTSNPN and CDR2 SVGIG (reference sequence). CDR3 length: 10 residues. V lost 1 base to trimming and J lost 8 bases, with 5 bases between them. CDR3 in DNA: TGTGCCTGGAGTGAAGAGGGCTACACCTTC. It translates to CAWSEEGYTF.

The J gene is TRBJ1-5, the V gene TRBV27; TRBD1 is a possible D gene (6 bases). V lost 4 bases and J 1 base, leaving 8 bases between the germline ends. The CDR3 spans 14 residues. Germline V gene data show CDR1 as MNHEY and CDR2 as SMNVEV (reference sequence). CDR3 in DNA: TGTGCCAGCAGTTCCACAGGGAGCAATCAGCCCCAGCATTTT. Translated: CASSSTGSNQPQHF.

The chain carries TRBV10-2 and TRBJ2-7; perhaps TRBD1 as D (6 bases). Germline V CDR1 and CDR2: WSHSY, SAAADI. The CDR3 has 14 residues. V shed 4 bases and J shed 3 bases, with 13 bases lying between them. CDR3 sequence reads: CASSVDSGYYEQYF. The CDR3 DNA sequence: TGCGCCAGCAGTGTGGACAGCGGTTACTACGAGCAGTACTTC.

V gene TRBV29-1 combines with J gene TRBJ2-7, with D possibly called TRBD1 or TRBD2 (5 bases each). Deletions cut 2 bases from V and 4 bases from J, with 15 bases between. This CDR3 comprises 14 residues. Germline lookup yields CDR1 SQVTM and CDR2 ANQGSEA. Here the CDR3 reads CSVELPGASYEQYF. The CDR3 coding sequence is TGCAGCGTTGAATTACCCGGGGCGTCTTACGAGCAGTACTTC.

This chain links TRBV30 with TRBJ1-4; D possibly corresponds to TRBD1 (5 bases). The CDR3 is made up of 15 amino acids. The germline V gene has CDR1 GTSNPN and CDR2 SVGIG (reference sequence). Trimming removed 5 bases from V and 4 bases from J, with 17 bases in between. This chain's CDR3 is CAWGRWGGSNEKLFF. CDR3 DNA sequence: TGTGCCTGGGGCCGCTGGGGCGGGAGTAATGAAAAACTGTTTTTT.

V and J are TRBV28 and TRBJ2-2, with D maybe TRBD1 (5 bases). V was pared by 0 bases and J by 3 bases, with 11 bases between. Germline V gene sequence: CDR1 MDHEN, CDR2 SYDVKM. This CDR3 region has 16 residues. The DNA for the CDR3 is TGTGCCAGCAGTTTATGGGGCAGGGTCGACACCGGGGAGCTGTTTTTT. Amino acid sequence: CASSLWGRVDTGELFF.

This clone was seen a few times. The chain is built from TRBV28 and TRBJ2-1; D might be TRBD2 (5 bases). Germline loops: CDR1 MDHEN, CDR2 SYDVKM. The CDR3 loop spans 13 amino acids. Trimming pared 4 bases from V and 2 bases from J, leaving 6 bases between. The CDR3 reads CASSSGTYNEQFF. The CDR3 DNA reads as TGTGCCAGCAGTTCCGGGACCTACAATGAGCAGTTCTTC.

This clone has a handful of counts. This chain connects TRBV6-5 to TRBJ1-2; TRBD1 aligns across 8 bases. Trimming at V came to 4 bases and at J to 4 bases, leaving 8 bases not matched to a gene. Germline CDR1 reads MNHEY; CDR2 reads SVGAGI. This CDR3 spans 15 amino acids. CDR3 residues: CASSWRQGMGYGYTF. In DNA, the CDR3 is TGTGCCAGCAGTTGGCGACAGGGGATGGGCTATGGCTACACCTTC.

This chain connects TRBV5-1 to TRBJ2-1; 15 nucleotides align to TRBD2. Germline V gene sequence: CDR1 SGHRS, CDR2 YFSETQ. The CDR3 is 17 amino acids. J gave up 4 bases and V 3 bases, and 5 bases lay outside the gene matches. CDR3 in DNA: TGCGCCAGCAGCTGGGGACTAGCGGGAGGCGGTTACAATGAGCAGTTCTTC. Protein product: CASSWGLAGGGYNEQFF.

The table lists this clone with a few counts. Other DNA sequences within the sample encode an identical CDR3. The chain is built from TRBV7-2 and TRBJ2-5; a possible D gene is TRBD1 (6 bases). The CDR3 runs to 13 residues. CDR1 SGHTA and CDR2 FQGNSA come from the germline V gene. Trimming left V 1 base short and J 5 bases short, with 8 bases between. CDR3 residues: CASSLGGPETQYF. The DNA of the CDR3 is TGTGCCAGCAGCTTAGGGGGGCCGGAGACCCAGTACTTC.

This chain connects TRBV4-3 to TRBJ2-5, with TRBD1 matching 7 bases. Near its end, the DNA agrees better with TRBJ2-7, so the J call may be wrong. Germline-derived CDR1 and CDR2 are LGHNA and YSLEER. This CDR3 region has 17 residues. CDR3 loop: CASSQKLAGTDTYEQYF. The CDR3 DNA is TGCGCCAGCAGCCAGAAATTGGCCGGGACAGACACATACGAGCAGTACTTC.